The clone carrying this TCR beta chain showed up many times. Its target is not known. Making the TCR beta libraries involved quantitative 5'-RACE with molecular barcodes. TCRdb recomputed calls from the 5' RACE reads with MiXCR, one row per CDR3 protein. The sample gives some 240,000 distinct CDR3 sequences, approximately 7.4% of which show up once; approximately 15% is in the top ten. The sample belongs to a study of CD8 T cells in ankylosing spondylitis. Findings and caveats of the study: Significant enrichment of disease-linked clones was reportedly seen in matched ankylosing spondylitis synovial fluid. Disease-linked clones, CD8+, were relatively rare in peripheral blood. In ankylosing spondylitis blood, a motif of roughly eight highly homologous TCR beta variants appeared characteristic.

The CDR3 consists of 14 residues. V dropped 7 bases and J dropped 1; count of bases not matched to a gene: 6. Germline lookup yields CDR1 SNHLY and CDR2 FYNNEI. The sequenced material came from blood, either unsorted or a sorted T cell fraction (not recorded which). The genes are TRBV2 and TRBJ2-5; 7 bases line up with TRBD1. This clonotype was sampled from a male donor with ankylosing spondylitis. The CDR3 DNA is TGTGCCAGCAAGGGCAGGGGGTCCCAAGAGACCCAGTACTTC. As protein: CASKGRGSQETQYF.